This T cell receptor beta chain is from a study of blood T cell repertoires in COVID-19. At the level of the study: Sources were T cells, B-cell-depleted T cells, or PBMCs; the material itself was cDNA or gDNA.

Libraries were prepared by immunoSEQ multiplex PCR; TCRdb keeps only in-frame clonotypes and omits some of them. The profile shows around 150,000 clones, around 80% of them singletons. Ages ranged from about 18 to 89 years, with residence in about two dozen US areas. Cohort allocation depended upon clinical history that participants reported. Looked up from germline, CDR1 is LGHNA and CDR2 is YNFKEQ. The ends lost 4 bases at V and 3 bases at J; junction bases unmatched: 12. The CDR3 totals 17 residues. The specimen sequenced was PBMCs or T cells enriched from blood (not recorded which). The clonotype comes from a man between 65 and 79 years old who had been exposed to COVID-19. The J gene is TRBJ2-7, the V gene TRBV4-2, with 10 nucleotides matching TRBD1. Here the CDR3 reads CASSPNSGTGVFYEQYF. CDR3 sequence (DNA): TGTGCCAGCAGCCCCAATTCCGGGACAGGGGTTTTCTACGAGCAGTACTTC.